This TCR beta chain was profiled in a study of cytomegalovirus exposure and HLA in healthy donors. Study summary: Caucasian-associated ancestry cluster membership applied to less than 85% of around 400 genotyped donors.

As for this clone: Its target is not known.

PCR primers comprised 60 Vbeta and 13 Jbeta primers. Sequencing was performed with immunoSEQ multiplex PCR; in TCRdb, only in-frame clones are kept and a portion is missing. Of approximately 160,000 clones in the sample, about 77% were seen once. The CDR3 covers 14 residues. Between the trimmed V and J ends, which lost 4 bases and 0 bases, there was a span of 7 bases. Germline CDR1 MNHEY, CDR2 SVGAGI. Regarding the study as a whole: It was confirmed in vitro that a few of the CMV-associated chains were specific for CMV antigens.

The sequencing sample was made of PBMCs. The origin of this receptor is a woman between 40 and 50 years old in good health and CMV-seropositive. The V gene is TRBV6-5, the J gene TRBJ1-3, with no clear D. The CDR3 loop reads CASSLQSSGNTIYF. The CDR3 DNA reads TGTGCCAGCAGTTTACAGAGCTCTGGAAACACCATATATTTT.